Below, 21 T cell receptor beta chains from the same sample are listed, as sequenced in a study of T cells in Graves' hyperthyroidism and ophthalmopathy. TCR beta CDR3 region amplification was performed from RNA transcripts. HTBI primers drove first-round RT-PCR of the TCR CDR3. TCRdb called the multiplex PCR reads again in MiXCR, with one record for every CDR3 protein. The sample holds fewer than 800,000 distinct CDR3 sequences, roughly 15% seen once. Sequencing was carried out using blood. These receptors came from a man aged 18 to 30 with Graves' hyperthyroidism.

The chain joins TRBV2 to TRBJ1-4; D remains unclear. The germline CDR1 and CDR2 sequences are SNHLY and FYNNEI. The CDR3 spans 12 residues. V lost 3 bases, J lost 10 bases, and 9 bases lay in between. CDR3 in DNA: TGTGCCAGCAGTGACACCGTGGGAAAACTGTTTTTT. Translating it yields CASSDTVGKLFF.

This clonotype was observed many times. V gene TRBV10-3 combines with J gene TRBJ2-3, with 12 bases that match TRBD2. The CDR3 has 17 residues. CDR1 is ENHRY and CDR2 is SYGVKD in the germline V gene. After removal of 0 bases from V and 2 bases from J, the junction contained 3 bases not matched to a gene. The CDR3 bases are TGTGCCATCAGTGAGTCAACTAGCGGGAGGAACACAGATACGCAGTATTTT. Its translation: CAISESTSGRNTDTQYF.

This clonotype showed up many times. At one boundary the junction diverges from the germline segment, which might be a read error. V and J are TRBV11-1 and TRBJ2-7, with D perhaps TRBD2 (6 bases). The CDR3 totals 16 residues. CDR1 and CDR2 (germline): SGHAT, FQDESV (reference sequence). CDR3 nucleotides: TGTGCCAGCAGCCCGGAGGGTTGGCAGGAGTTCTACGAGCAGTGCTTC. As protein: CASSPEGWQEFYEQCF.

This clonotype was seen only a few times. The chain's CDR3 is CASSLRGTSGSYEQYF. The CDR3 nucleotides read TGTGCCAGCAGCCTCCGAGGGACTAGCGGGAGCTACGAGCAGTACTTC. The genes are TRBV9 and TRBJ2-7, with TRBD2 matching over 14 bases. J lost 3 bases, V lost 4 bases, and 6 bases had no gene match. The CDR3 length is 16 residues. CDR1 and CDR2 from the germline V gene are SGDLS and YYNGEE.

V gene TRBV5-1 combines with J gene TRBJ2-3; TRBD1 matches at 7 bases. The CDR3 has 14 residues. The germline gives CDR1 SGHRS, CDR2 YFSETQ. V trimming: 3 bases; J trimming: 2 bases; junction bases outside the gene matches: 3. CDR3 sequence (DNA): TGCGCCAGCAGCTATACAGGGGACACAGATACGCAGTATTTT. This codes for CASSYTGDTDTQYF.

This clonotype was recorded at least ten times. V and J are TRBV2 and TRBJ2-1, with 9 bases aligning to TRBD2. V shed 2 bases, J shed 9 bases, and the junction held 8 bases outside the gene matches. Germline lookup yields CDR1 SNHLY and CDR2 FYNNEI. This CDR3 is built from 15 residues. CDR3 DNA sequence: TGTGCCAGCAGTGAAAGTAGCGGGAGCTTGATTGAGCAGTTCTTC. It encodes CASSESSGSLIEQFF. The full variable domain, rest sourced from reference TRBV2 and TRBJ2-1, is EPEVTQTPSHQVTQMGQEVILRCVPISNHLYFYWYRQILGQKVEFLVSFYNNEISEKSEIFDDQFSVERPDGSNFTLKIRSTKLEDSAMYFCASSESSGSLIEQFFGPGTRLTVL.

This clonotype has a count of ten or more. The J gene is TRBJ2-1, the V gene TRBV3-1; TRBD2 is a possible D gene (5 bases). CDR3 length equals 15 residues. Germline assignment: CDR1 LGHDT and CDR2 YNNKEL (reference sequence). Trimming cost V 1 base and J 4 bases, with 11 bases left between them. CDR3 sequence reads: CASSQAGSKYNEQFF. DNA of the CDR3: TGTGCCAGCAGCCAAGCGGGGTCGAAGTACAATGAGCAGTTCTTC.

This chain uses TRBV25-1 with TRBJ1-6; TRBD1 might be the D (6 bases). This CDR3 region has 14 residues. Germline CDR1 reads MGHDK; CDR2 reads SYGVNS. Trimming cost V 2 bases and J 8 bases, with 10 bases left between them. CDR3 region: CASSEQGKDSPLHF. CDR3 nucleotide sequence: TGTGCCAGCAGTGAACAGGGGAAGGATTCACCCCTCCACTTT.

The genes are TRBV28 and TRBJ1-2; D remains unclear. The germline V gene encodes CDR1 MDHEN and CDR2 SYDVKM. Trimming took 5 bases from V and 3 from J, leaving 13 bases between them. This CDR3 is 14 amino acids long. CDR3 sequence: CASSPPDVYYGYTF. The CDR3 DNA follows: TGTGCCAGCAGTCCTCCGGACGTCTACTATGGCTACACCTTC.

This clonotype has at least ten counts. The chain carries TRBV11-2 and TRBJ2-5; possibly TRBD1 or TRBD2 for D (6 bases each). Germline CDR1 SGHAT, CDR2 FQNNGV. Trimming removed 5 bases at V and 7 bases at J, with 17 bases between. This CDR3 comprises 14 residues. The CDR3 reads CASSPGAGRGTQYF. Here the CDR3 DNA reads TGTGCCAGCAGCCCGGGGGCCGGTCGGGGGACCCAGTACTTC.

The V gene is TRBV9, the J gene TRBJ2-3, with unresolved D. Germline V gives CDR1 SGDLS, CDR2 YYNGEE. The V and J ends lost 0 bases and 1 base respectively, with 6 bases between them. The CDR3 is 14 residues long. The CDR3 coding sequence is TGTGCCAGCAGCGTAGCGACCCGCACAGATACGCAGTATTTT. It codes for CASSVATRTDTQYF.

In DNA form, the CDR3 reads TGCGCCAGCAGCCCCGCGCAGGGGGGCCGTAAGGCCTATGGCTACACCTTC. Encoded protein: CASSPAQGGRKAYGYTF. The chain is built from TRBV5-1 and TRBJ1-2; 7 nucleotides align to TRBD1. Germline trimming cut 4 bases from V and 4 bases from J; bases unmatched to any gene: 16. The length of the CDR3 is 17 residues. Germline CDR1 is SGHRS and CDR2 is YFSETQ. The whole variable domain, filled in from reference TRBV5-1 and TRBJ1-2, reads KAGVTQTPRYLIKTRGQQVTLSCSPISGHRSVSWYQQTPGQGLQFLFEYFSETQRNKGNFPGRFSGRQFSNSRSEMNVSTLELGDSALYLCASSPAQGGRKAYGYTFGSGTRLTVV.

This chain links TRBV28 with TRBJ1-5; 7 bases map to TRBD1. CDR1 MDHEN and CDR2 SYDVKM come from the germline V gene. Germline trimming cut 3 bases from V and 5 bases from J; bases unmatched to any gene: 4. The length of the CDR3 is 14 residues. CDR3: CASSFTGDHQPQHF. The CDR3 DNA reads as TGTGCCAGCAGTTTCACAGGGGATCATCAGCCCCAGCATTTT.

This clonotype was detected ten times or more. The rearrangement joins TRBV28 to TRBJ1-5, with TRBD1 matching over 9 bases. The CDR3 contains 12 residues. Germline CDR1 is MDHEN and CDR2 is SYDVKM. The CDR3 region has the DNA TGTGCTTCCCGGGACAGGGCTACCCCGCAGCATTTT. It translates to CASRDRATPQHF.

This clonotype was observed a handful of times. Sequence at one end of the junction differs from germline and may be a read error. This chain uses TRBV6-1 with TRBJ2-7, with a possible D match to TRBD1 (5 bases). Germline CDR1 MNHNS, CDR2 SASEGT. The CDR3 is 14 residues long. The CDR3 region has the DNA TGTGCCAGCAGGTCCGGACCAGGGATCTACGAGCAGCACTTC. It is translated as CASRSGPGIYEQHF.

This clonotype has at least ten counts. This chain links TRBV11-2 with TRBJ2-7; 8 nucleotides align to TRBD1. Losses at the gene ends were 4 bases for V and 2 bases for J; bases not matched to a gene: 7. Germline lookup yields CDR1 SGHAT and CDR2 FQNNGV. The CDR3 contains 15 residues. CDR3 nucleotides: TGTGCCAGCAGCTCGGACAGGGTCCCCACCTACGAGCAGTACTTC. Its translation is CASSSDRVPTYEQYF. The full variable domain, with the rest looked up from reference TRBV11-2 and TRBJ2-7, is EAGVAQSPRYKIIEKRQSVAFWCNPISGHATLYWYQQILGQGPKLLIQFQNNGVVDDSQLPKDRFSAERLKGVDSTLKIQPAKLEDSAVYLCASSSDRVPTYEQYFGPGTRLTVT.

This chain joins TRBV2 and TRBJ2-1; no reliable D call. Germline assignment: CDR1 SNHLY and CDR2 FYNNEI. The CDR3 contains 11 residues. V lost 4 bases, J lost 10 bases, and 8 bases lay in between. The CDR3 is CASSGEGEQFF. The DNA for the CDR3 is TGTGCCAGCAGTGGTGAAGGGGAGCAGTTCTTC.

This clonotype was recorded a few times. The rearrangement links TRBV4-1 to TRBJ2-1; perhaps TRBD2 as D (7 bases). CDR3 length: 14 amino acids. V was pared by 0 bases and J by 10 bases, with 13 bases between. Germline V gene data show CDR1 as MGHRA and CDR2 as YSYEKL. The CDR3: CASSQEQGGAEQFF. CDR3 in DNA: TGCGCCAGCAGCCAAGAACAGGGAGGGGCCGAGCAGTTCTTC.

In this sample, this clonotype turned up many times. The chain employs TRBV28 and TRBJ2-7; a possible D gene is TRBD1 (6 bases). V lost 7 bases to trimming and J lost 9 bases, with 19 bases between them. There are 13 residues in the CDR3. Germline CDR1 is MDHEN and CDR2 is SYDVKM. The CDR3 DNA reads as TGTGCCAGCAATGGGGACACGGGCTTGACGCAGTACTTC. Translation: CASNGDTGLTQYF.

The chain carries TRBV11-3 and TRBJ2-2, with TRBD1 matching over 9 bases. V lost 8 bases, J lost 7 bases, and 5 bases stayed unmatched. CDR3 length equals 13 residues. Germline V CDR1 and CDR2: SGHNT, YENEEA. CDR3 coding DNA: TGTGCCAGCCGGGGACAGGGTCACGGGGAGCTGTTTTTT. Protein product: CASRGQGHGELFF.

This clonotype has at least ten counts. The chain is built from TRBV28 and TRBJ2-7; tentative D call: TRBD1 (6 bases). V was cut by 2 bases and J by 1 base, with 18 bases left in between. CDR3 length equals 17 residues. Germline CDR1 is MDHEN and CDR2 is SYDVKM. This CDR3 is CASSLKRTAPFSYEQYF. CDR3 nucleotide sequence: TGTGCCAGCAGTTTAAAGAGGACAGCTCCTTTTTCCTACGAGCAGTACTTC.